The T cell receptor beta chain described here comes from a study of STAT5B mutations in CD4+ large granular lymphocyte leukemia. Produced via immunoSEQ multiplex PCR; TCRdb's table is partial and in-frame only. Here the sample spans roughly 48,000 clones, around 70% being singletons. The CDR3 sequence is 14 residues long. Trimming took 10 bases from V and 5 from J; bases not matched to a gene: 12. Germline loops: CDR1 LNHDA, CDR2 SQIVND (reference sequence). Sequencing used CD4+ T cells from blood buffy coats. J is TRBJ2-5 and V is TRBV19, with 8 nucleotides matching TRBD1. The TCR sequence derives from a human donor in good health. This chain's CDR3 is CATMDRATGETQYF. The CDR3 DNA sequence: TGTGCCACCATGGACAGGGCCACCGGGGAGACCCAGTACTTC.